The 29 T cell receptor beta chains below all came from one sample that was sequenced in a study of blood T cell repertoires in COVID-19. This table comes from immunoSEQ multiplex PCR, and its TCRdb copy is limited to in-frame clones, with some not included. In the table there are 95,000 to 150,000 clones, approximately 85% of which are singletons. The material sequenced was peripheral blood. The receptor source for this set is a human donor in a cohort sampled during active COVID-19.

This clone was recorded once. CDR3 residues: CASSVQGRITSYEQYF. The CDR3 nucleotides are TGTGCCAGCAGTGTACAGGGAAGGATTACCTCCTACGAGCAGTACTTC. This rearrangement joins TRBV2 to TRBJ2-7, with D possibly being TRBD1 (6 bases). This CDR3 contains 16 residues. Per germline, CDR1 SNHLY and CDR2 FYNNEI. Trimming left V 4 bases short and J 0 bases short, with 16 bases between.

The V gene is TRBV4-1, the J gene TRBJ2-2; no clear D gene. Germline V gene sequence: CDR1 MGHRA, CDR2 YSYEKL. The V end lost 1 base, the J end lost 0 bases, and 6 bases lay between the germline ends. The CDR3 totals 15 residues. The CDR3 protein is CASSQVGANTGELFF. CDR3 nucleotide sequence: TGCGCCAGCAGCCAAGTCGGAGCGAACACCGGGGAGCTGTTTTTT.

The chain employs TRBV18 and TRBJ1-1; no reliable D call. Germline V gene lookup returns CDR1 KGHSH and CDR2 LQKENI. The CDR3 runs 14 residues. V lost 5 bases, J lost 1 base, and 11 bases lay in between. CDR3 nucleotides: TGTGCCAGCTCAAAAGACATTCAGAACACTGAAGCTTTCTTT. Its protein product is CASSKDIQNTEAFF.

The V gene is TRBV28, the J gene TRBJ2-3; TRBD2 agrees at 9 bases. Trimming cost V 2 bases and J 6 bases; bases outside gene matches: 9. The CDR3 is 16 residues long. The germline V gene encodes CDR1 MDHEN and CDR2 SYDVKM. The CDR3 protein is CASSLASGGSRDTQYF. The DNA of the CDR3 is TGTGCCAGCAGTTTAGCCAGCGGGGGGTCCAGGGATACGCAGTATTTT.

The rearrangement joins TRBV19 to TRBJ2-5, with 11 bases matching TRBD2. V lost 6 bases, J lost 2 bases, and 2 bases stayed unmatched. This CDR3 contains 14 residues. Germline-derived CDR1 and CDR2 are LNHDA and SQIVND (reference sequence). CDR3 nucleotides: TGTGCCAGTAGGACTAGCGGGAATCAAGAGACCCAGTACTTC. Its protein product is CASRTSGNQETQYF.

The rearrangement uses TRBV18 and TRBJ2-7; D possibly corresponds to TRBD2 (6 bases). This CDR3 contains 14 residues. Germline CDR1 is KGHSH and CDR2 is LQKENI. V dropped 1 base and J dropped 4 bases, with 11 bases sitting between them. CDR3 nucleotides: TGTGCCAGCTCACCACAGGAGGGGAATTACGAGCAGTACTTC. Translation gives CASSPQEGNYEQYF.

The genes are TRBV3-1 (or the pseudogene TRBV3-2) and TRBJ2-6; TRBD1 aligns across 7 bases. The junction had 4 bases not matched to a gene; V was cut back by 2 bases and J by 0 bases. Germline V gives CDR1 LGHDT, CDR2 YNNKEL (reference sequence). The CDR3 has 17 amino acids. CDR3 sequence reads: CASSQRQGLSGANVLTF. DNA for the CDR3: TGTGCCAGCAGCCAACGACAGGGCCTCTCTGGGGCCAACGTCCTGACTTTC.

This clone came up once. V and J are TRBV6-5 and TRBJ2-7, with D perhaps matching TRBD2 (5 bases). CDR3 size: 15 residues. The V gene lost 2 bases and the J gene lost 4 bases, with 15 bases spanning the gap. The germline CDR1 and CDR2 sequences are MNHEY and SVGAGI. The CDR3 bases are TGTGCCAGCAGTTACGATACTCGGGGATTATACGAGCAGTACTTC. Translating it yields CASSYDTRGLYEQYF.

This clone has more than one count but fewer than ten. The chain is built from TRBV4-1 and TRBJ2-5; unclear D gene. There are 14 residues in the CDR3. Germline CDR1 reads MGHRA; CDR2 reads YSYEKL. Between the trimmed V and J ends, which lost 1 base and 0 bases, there was a span of 6 bases. The CDR3 sequence is CASSQGDYQETQYF. The CDR3 DNA is TGCGCCAGCAGCCAAGGAGATTACCAAGAGACCCAGTACTTC.

V is TRBV7-8 and J is TRBJ2-3; tentative D call: TRBD2 (6 bases). The CDR3 sequence is 15 residues long. The V gene's germline CDR1 is SGHVS and CDR2 FQNEAQ. The V end was cut by 5 bases, the J end by 6 bases, with 18 bases between. The CDR3 DNA follows: TGTGCCAGCAGCCCCCGGGGGACTCGGGAGGATACGCAGTATTTT. Translated, it gives CASSPRGTREDTQYF.

The chain is built from TRBV10-3 and TRBJ1-3; tentatively, D is TRBD1 (6 bases). This CDR3 has 13 amino acids. The germline CDR1 and CDR2 sequences are ENHRY and SYGVKD. V was cut by 8 bases and J by 2 bases, with 10 bases left in between. Written as DNA, the CDR3 is TGTGCCATCGGTCCAGGGGCTGGAAACACCATATATTTT. Translating gives CAIGPGAGNTIYF.

DNA for the CDR3: TGTGCCAGCAGCCAAGTTGGGCGGGGCCGAAAGGACAATGAGCAGTTCTTC. It yields the protein CASSQVGRGRKDNEQFF. V is TRBV3-1 (or the pseudogene TRBV3-2) and J is TRBJ2-1, with D possibly being TRBD2 (6 bases). The CDR3 is made up of 17 amino acids. Trimming took 1 base from V and 5 from J, leaving 18 bases between them. Germline V CDR1 and CDR2: LGHDT, YNNKEL (reference sequence).

V is TRBV5-1 and J is TRBJ2-7; maybe TRBD1 (5 bases). Trimming stripped 5 bases from V and 0 bases from J, with 12 bases between. This CDR3 has 14 residues. Looked up from germline, CDR1 is SGHRS and CDR2 is YFSETQ. The CDR3 DNA reads as TGCGCCAGCAGAGAGACAGCATCCTCCTACGAGCAGTACTTC. It encodes CASRETASSYEQYF.

The sample holds one count of this clone. The gene calls are TRBV4-1 and TRBJ2-1, with 9 bases fitting TRBD2. The junction had 3 bases not matched to a gene; V was cut back by 1 base and J by 2 bases. CDR3 length: 16 amino acids. The V gene's germline CDR1 is MGHRA and CDR2 YSYEKL. CDR3 in amino acids: CASSQASGAAYNEQFF. CDR3 coding DNA: TGCGCCAGCAGCCAAGCTAGCGGGGCCGCCTACAATGAGCAGTTCTTC.

V usage is TRBV2 and J usage is TRBJ1-6, with 10 positions matching TRBD1. The CDR3 is 15 amino acids. With V trimmed by 3 bases and J by 9 bases, 5 bases remained unmatched. CDR1 and CDR2 (germline): SNHLY, FYNNEI. Written as DNA, the CDR3 is TGTGCCAGCAGTGAGAGAGGGACAGGGGTTTCACCCCTCCACTTT. Amino acids: CASSERGTGVSPLHF.

The chain links TRBV6-5 to TRBJ2-1; TRBD2 aligns across 9 bases. V lost 7 bases and J lost 5; bases outside the gene matches: 9. This CDR3 region has 15 residues. Germline CDR1 MNHEY, CDR2 SVGAGI. CDR3 residues: CASTQPAGGHNEQFF. The CDR3, as DNA: TGTGCCAGCACCCAGCCAGCGGGGGGCCACAATGAGCAGTTCTTC.

This clone turned up a few times. The chain joins TRBV9 to TRBJ2-1, with D perhaps TRBD1 (5 bases). Germline lookup yields CDR1 SGDLS and CDR2 YYNGEE. Trimming cost V 1 base and J 10 bases, with 12 bases left between them. The CDR3 is 13 amino acids. This chain's CDR3 is CASSVPHTGEQFF. DNA for the CDR3: TGTGCCAGCAGCGTACCGCACACAGGCGAGCAGTTCTTC.

The chain has TRBV5-1 and TRBJ1-2; TRBD1 agrees at 9 bases. The germline gives CDR1 SGHRS, CDR2 YFSETQ. The CDR3 spans 14 residues. J lost 4 bases, V lost 4 bases, and 5 bases had no gene match. CDR3 bases: TGCGCCAGCAGCGTGGGACAGGGAGGCTATGGCTACACCTTC. It specifies CASSVGQGGYGYTF.

This clone came up a few times. This chain links TRBV6-1 with TRBJ1-5, with TRBD1 matching over 8 bases. The CDR3 is 16 amino acids. Looked up from germline, CDR1 is MNHNS and CDR2 is SASEGT. V trimming: 2 bases; J trimming: 6 bases; junction bases outside the gene matches: 9. CDR3 protein: CASSETDRGLGQPQHF. Written as DNA, the CDR3 is TGTGCCAGCAGTGAAACCGACAGGGGCCTCGGTCAGCCCCAGCATTTT.

The genes are TRBV7-8 and TRBJ2-1; 14 bases map to TRBD2. From germline, CDR1 is SGHVS and CDR2 FQNEAQ. V shed 5 bases and J 5 bases; nucleotides not matched to a gene: 2. The CDR3 loop spans 15 amino acids. CDR3 in amino acids: CASSKGLAGDNEQFF. The CDR3 nucleotides read TGTGCCAGCAGCAAGGGACTAGCGGGAGACAATGAGCAGTTCTTC. The variable domain in full, completed from reference TRBV7-8 and TRBJ2-1, reads GAGVSQSPRYKVAKRGQDVALRCDPISGHVSLFWYQQALGQGPEFLTYFQNEAQLDKSGLPSDRFFAERPEGSVSTLKIQRTQQEDSAVYLCASSKGLAGDNEQFFGPGTRLTVL.

This clone has a handful of counts. The gene calls are TRBV5-6 and TRBJ2-7, with TRBD1 matching over 7 bases. CDR1 SGHDT and CDR2 YYEEEE come from the germline V gene. After removal of 0 bases from V and 6 bases from J, the junction contained 18 bases not matched to a gene. The CDR3 sequence is 18 residues long. CDR3 sequence: CASSLEGGGDSSLGEQYF. DNA of the CDR3: TGTGCCAGCAGCTTGGAAGGGGGTGGGGACAGTTCGTTGGGCGAGCAGTACTTC.

The chain carries TRBV2 and TRBJ1-5, with TRBD1 identical over 10 bases. Germline V gives CDR1 SNHLY, CDR2 FYNNEI. This CDR3 spans 15 amino acids. The V and J ends lost 7 bases and 5 bases, in that order; junction bases with no gene match: 8. The CDR3 protein is CASTARDRGDQPQHF. For the CDR3, the DNA is TGTGCCAGCACCGCTCGGGACAGGGGAGATCAGCCCCAGCATTTT.

This chain uses TRBV6-5 with TRBJ1-1; D is unclear. This CDR3 has 16 residues. Germline CDR1 reads MNHEY; CDR2 reads SVGAGI. The V gene lost 1 base and the J gene lost 4 bases, with 16 bases spanning the gap. CDR3 bases: TGTGCCAGCAGTTACTGGGGAGGGTCCGCGGGCACTGAAGCTTTCTTT. Translating gives CASSYWGGSAGTEAFF.

This clone was counted only a few times. The V and J genes are TRBV14 and TRBJ1-2; 7 bases fit TRBD1. Germline CDR1 and CDR2: SGHDN and FVKESK. V gave up 4 bases and J gave up 6 bases; unmatched junction bases: 5. The CDR3 loop spans 13 amino acids. CDR3 sequence: CASSRGQMDGYTF. The CDR3 DNA sequence: TGTGCCAGCAGCCGGGGACAGATGGATGGCTACACCTTC.

This chain links TRBV7-2 with TRBJ2-1; 9 nucleotides match TRBD2. The CDR3 is 17 amino acids. Germline V gene data show CDR1 as SGHTA and CDR2 as FQGNSA. J was trimmed by 0 bases and V by 5 bases; bases with no gene match: 8. Here the CDR3 DNA reads TGTGCCAGCAGCCCCTGGACTAGCGCGGGCTCCTACAATGAGCAGTTCTTC. It encodes CASSPWTSAGSYNEQFF.

The chain uses TRBV5-4 and TRBJ2-6; possible D gene TRBD1, 6 bases. From germline, CDR1 is SGHNT and CDR2 YYREEE (reference sequence). V shed 4 bases and J shed 0 bases, with 11 bases lying between them. The CDR3 is 16 amino acids. CDR3 residues: CASSPDRSSGANVLTF. CDR3 nucleotides: TGTGCCAGCAGCCCAGACAGGTCCTCTGGGGCCAACGTCCTGACTTTC.

The genes are TRBV24-1 and TRBJ1-5; D may be TRBD1 (5 bases). The CDR3 covers 12 residues. The germline V and J ends were trimmed by 6 bases and 7 bases, with 9 bases remaining between them. Germline values: CDR1 KGHDR, CDR2 SFDVKD. In nucleotides, the CDR3 is TGTGCCACCAGTTTGGGGGGGCAGCCCCAGCATTTT. This gives the protein CATSLGGQPQHF.

This chain links TRBV7-6 with TRBJ2-7; TRBD2 might be the D (6 bases). The V end lost 2 bases, the J end lost 6 bases, and 14 bases lay between the germline ends. Per germline, CDR1 SGHVS and CDR2 FNYEAQ. This CDR3 spans 14 amino acids. The CDR3: CASSLRLRGSEQYF. The DNA for the CDR3 is TGTGCCAGCAGCTTAAGACTCCGGGGGAGCGAGCAGTACTTC.

The J gene is TRBJ2-5, the V gene TRBV2, with 8 bases identical to TRBD1. Germline CDR1 SNHLY, CDR2 FYNNEI. The J segment lost 9 bases and the V segment lost 4 bases, leaving 13 bases of the junction unmatched. This CDR3 is 15 amino acids long. CDR3 in DNA: TGTGCCAGCAGTGCCGGGCCCGGGACAGGAGTCCCCCAGTACTTC. Its protein product is CASSAGPGTGVPQYF.